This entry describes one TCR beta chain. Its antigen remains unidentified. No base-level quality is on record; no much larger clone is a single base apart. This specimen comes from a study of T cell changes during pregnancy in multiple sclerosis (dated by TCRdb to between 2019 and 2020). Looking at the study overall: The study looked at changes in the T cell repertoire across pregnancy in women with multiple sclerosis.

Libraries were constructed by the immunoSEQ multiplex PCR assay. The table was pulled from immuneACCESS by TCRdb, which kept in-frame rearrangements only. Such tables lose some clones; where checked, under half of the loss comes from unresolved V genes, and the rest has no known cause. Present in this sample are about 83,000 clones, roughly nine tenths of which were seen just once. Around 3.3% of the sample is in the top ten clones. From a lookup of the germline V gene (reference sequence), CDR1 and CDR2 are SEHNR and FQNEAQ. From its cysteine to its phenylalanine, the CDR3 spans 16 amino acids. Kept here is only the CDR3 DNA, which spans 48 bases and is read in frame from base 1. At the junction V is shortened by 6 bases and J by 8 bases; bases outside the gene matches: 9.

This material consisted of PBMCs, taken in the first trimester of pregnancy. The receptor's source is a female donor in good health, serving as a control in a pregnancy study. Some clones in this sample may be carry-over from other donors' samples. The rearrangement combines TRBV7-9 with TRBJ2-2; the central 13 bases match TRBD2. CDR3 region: CASRPTSGRPEGELFF. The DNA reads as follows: TGTGCCAGCAGGCCGACTAGCGGGAGGCCCGAAGGGGAGCTGTTTTTT.